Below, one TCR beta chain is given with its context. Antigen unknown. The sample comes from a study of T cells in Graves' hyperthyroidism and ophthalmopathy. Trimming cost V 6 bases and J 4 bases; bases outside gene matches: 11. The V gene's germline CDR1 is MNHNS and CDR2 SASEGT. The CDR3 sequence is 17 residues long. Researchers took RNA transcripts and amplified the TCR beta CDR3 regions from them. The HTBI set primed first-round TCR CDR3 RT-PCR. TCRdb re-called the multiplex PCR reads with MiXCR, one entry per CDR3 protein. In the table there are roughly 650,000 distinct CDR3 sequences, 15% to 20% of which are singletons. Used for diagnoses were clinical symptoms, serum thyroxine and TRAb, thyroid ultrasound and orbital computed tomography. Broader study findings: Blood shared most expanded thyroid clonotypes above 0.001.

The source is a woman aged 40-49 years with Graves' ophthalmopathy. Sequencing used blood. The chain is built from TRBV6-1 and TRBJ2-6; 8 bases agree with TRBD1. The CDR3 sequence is CASSMTGVDGGANVLTF. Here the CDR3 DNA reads TGTGCCAGCAGCATGACAGGGGTGGATGGAGGGGCCAACGTCCTGACTTTC.